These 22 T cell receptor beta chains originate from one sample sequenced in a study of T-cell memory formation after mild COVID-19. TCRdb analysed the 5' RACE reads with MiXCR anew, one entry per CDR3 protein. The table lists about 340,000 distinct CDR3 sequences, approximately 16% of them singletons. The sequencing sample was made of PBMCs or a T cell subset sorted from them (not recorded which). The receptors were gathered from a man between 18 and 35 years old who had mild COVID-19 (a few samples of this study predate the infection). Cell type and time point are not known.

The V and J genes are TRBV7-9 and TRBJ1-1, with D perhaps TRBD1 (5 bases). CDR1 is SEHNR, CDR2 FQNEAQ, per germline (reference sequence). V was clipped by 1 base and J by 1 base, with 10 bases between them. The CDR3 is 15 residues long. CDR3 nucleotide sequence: TGTGCCAGCAGCTTAGTTCCAGGGTCGAACACTGAAGCTTTCTTT. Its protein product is CASSLVPGSNTEAFF.

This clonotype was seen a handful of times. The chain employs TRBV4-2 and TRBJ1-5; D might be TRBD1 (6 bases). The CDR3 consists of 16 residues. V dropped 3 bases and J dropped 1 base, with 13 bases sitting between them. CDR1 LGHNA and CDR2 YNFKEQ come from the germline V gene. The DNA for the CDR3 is TGTGCCAGCAGCCACGAACAGGGAGCGAGCAATCAGCCCCAGCATTTT. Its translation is CASSHEQGASNQPQHF.

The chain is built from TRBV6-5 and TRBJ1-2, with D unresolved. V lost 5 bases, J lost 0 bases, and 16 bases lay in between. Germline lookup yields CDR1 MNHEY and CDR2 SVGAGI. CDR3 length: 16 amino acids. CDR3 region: CASSRRAEPSNYGYTF. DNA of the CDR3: TGTGCCAGCAGTCGCCGGGCCGAACCTTCTAACTATGGCTACACCTTC.

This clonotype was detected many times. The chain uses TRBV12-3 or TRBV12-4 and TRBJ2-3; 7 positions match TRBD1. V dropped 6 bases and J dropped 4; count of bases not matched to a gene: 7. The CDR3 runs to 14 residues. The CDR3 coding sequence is TGTGCCAGCAGGAACAGGGGAGTGGCAGATACGCAGTATTTT. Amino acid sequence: CASRNRGVADTQYF.

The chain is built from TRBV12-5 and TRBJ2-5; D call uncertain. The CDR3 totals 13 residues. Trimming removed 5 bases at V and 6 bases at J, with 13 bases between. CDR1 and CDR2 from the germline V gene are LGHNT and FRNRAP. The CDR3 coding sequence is TGTGCTAGTGGTCTCGGGTTTTTAAAGACCCAGTACTTC. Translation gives CASGLGFLKTQYF.

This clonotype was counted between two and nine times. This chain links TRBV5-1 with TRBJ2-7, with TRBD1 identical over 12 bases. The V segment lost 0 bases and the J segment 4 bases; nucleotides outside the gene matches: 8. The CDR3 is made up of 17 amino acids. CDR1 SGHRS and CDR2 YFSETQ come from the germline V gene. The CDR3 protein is CASSLVGTGGRIYEQYF. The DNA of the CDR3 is TGCGCCAGCAGCTTGGTCGGGACAGGGGGCCGAATTTACGAGCAGTACTTC.

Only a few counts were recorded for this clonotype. CDR3 region: CAWTPGSYLAKNIQYF. For the CDR3, the DNA is TGTGCCTGGACCCCCGGGTCCTATCTAGCCAAAAACATTCAGTACTTC. The genes are TRBV30 and TRBJ2-4; D is uncertain. This CDR3 contains 16 residues. V gave up 4 bases and J gave up 0 bases, with 16 bases separating them. Germline assignment: CDR1 GTSNPN and CDR2 SVGIG (reference sequence).

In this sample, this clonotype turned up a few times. CDR3: CASSLVATEGEQYV. CDR3 nucleotides: TGTGCCAGCAGCTTAGTGGCGACCGAAGGGGAGCAGTACGTC. This chain connects TRBV7-9 to TRBJ2-7; D remains ambiguous. V lost 1 base and J 7 bases, leaving 14 bases between the germline ends. Germline V lookup: CDR1 SEHNR, CDR2 FQNEAQ (reference sequence). CDR3 size: 14 residues.

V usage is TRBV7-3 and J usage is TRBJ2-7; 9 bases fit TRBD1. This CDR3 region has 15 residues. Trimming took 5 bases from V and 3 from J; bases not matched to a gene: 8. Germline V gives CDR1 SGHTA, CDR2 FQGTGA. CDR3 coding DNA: TGTGCCAGCAGCCCAGAGGGGACAGGGTACTACGAGCAGTACTTC. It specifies CASSPEGTGYYEQYF.

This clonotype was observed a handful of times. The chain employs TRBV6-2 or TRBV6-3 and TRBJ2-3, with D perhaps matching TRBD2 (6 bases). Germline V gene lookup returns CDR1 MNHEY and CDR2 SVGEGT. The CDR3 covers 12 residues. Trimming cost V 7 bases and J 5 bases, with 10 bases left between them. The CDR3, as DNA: TGTGCCAGCACTCCGGAGGGAGATACGCAGTATTTT. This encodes CASTPEGDTQYF.

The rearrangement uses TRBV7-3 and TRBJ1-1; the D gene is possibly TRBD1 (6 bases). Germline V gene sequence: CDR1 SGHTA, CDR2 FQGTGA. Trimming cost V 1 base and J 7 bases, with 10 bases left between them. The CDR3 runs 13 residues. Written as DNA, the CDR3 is TGTGCCAGCAGCTTAAATAACAGGGTTGAAGCTTTCTTT. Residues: CASSLNNRVEAFF.

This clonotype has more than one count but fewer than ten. DNA of the CDR3: TGTGCCAGCAGCTTGCGTGGGACTAGCGGGGGCAAAGATACGCAGTATTTT. It specifies CASSLRGTSGGKDTQYF. The V and J genes are TRBV5-4 and TRBJ2-3; TRBD2 matches at 14 bases. The V gene end was trimmed by 1 base and the J gene end by 5 bases; junction bases not matched to a gene: 6. Looked up from germline, CDR1 is SGHNT and CDR2 is YYREEE (reference sequence). The CDR3 extends over 17 amino acids.

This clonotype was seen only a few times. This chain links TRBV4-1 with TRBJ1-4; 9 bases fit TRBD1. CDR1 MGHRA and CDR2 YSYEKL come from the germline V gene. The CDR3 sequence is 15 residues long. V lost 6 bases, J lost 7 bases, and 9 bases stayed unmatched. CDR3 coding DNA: TGCGCCAGCAGGGCGTCACAGGGGGCTGGTGAAAAACTGTTTTTT. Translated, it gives CASRASQGAGEKLFF.

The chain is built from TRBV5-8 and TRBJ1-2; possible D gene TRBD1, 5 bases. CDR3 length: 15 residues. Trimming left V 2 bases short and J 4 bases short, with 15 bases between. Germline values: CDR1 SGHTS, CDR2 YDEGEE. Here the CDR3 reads CASSLYQGLVYGYTF. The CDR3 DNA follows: TGTGCCAGCAGCTTATATCAGGGCCTGGTCTATGGCTACACCTTC.

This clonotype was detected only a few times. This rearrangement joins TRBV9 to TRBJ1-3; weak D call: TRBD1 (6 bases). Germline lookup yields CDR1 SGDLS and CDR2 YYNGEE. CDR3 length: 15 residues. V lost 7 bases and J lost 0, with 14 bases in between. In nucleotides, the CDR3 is TGTGCCAGCTCTCAAGGGGGGGCCTCTGGAAACACCATATATTTT. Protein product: CASSQGGASGNTIYF.

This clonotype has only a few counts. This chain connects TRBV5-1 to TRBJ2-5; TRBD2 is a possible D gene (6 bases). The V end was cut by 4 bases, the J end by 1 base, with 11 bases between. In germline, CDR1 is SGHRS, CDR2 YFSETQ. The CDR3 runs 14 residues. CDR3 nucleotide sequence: TGCGCCAGCAGCACGGTGGGGGGCCAAGAGACCCAGTACTTC. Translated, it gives CASSTVGGQETQYF. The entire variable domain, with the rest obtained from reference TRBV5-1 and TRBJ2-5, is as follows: KAGVTQTPRYLIKTRGQQVTLSCSPISGHRSVSWYQQTPGQGLQFLFEYFSETQRNKGNFPGRFSGRQFSNSRSEMNVSTLELGDSALYLCASSTVGGQETQYFGPGTRLLVL.

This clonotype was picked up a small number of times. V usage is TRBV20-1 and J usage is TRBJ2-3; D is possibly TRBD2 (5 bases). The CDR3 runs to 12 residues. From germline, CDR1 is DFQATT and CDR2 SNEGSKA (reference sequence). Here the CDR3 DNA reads TGCACCCCCCTCGGGGAAACAGATACGCAGTATTTT. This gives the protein CTPLGETDTQYF.

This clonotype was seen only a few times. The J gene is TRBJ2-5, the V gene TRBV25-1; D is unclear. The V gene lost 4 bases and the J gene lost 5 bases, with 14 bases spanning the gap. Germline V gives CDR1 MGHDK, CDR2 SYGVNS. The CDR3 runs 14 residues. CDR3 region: CASSAFSVWETQYF. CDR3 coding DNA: TGTGCCAGCAGTGCCTTCTCGGTTTGGGAGACCCAGTACTTC.

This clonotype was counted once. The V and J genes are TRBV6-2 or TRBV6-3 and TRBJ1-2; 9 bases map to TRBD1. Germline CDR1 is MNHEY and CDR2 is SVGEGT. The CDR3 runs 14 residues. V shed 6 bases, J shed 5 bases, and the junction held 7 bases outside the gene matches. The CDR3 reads CASRKQGAGYGYTF. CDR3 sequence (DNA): TGTGCCAGCAGAAAACAGGGGGCTGGTTATGGCTACACCTTC.

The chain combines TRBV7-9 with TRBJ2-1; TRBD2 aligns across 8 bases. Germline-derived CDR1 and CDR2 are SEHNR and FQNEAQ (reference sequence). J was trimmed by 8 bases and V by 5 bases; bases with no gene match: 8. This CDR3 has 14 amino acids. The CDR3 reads CASSPRGGGYEQFF. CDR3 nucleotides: TGTGCCAGCAGCCCCCGGGGGGGCGGGTATGAGCAGTTCTTC.

The DNA of the CDR3 is TGCGCCAGCAGCTTTCTGGCCGCGACCGAGGGTACGCAGTATTTT. Its protein is CASSFLAATEGTQYF. The J gene is TRBJ2-3, the V gene TRBV5-1, with D possibly matching TRBD2 (5 bases). The CDR3 runs 15 residues. Germline V lookup: CDR1 SGHRS, CDR2 YFSETQ. Trimming cost V 2 bases and J 8 bases, with 18 bases left between them.

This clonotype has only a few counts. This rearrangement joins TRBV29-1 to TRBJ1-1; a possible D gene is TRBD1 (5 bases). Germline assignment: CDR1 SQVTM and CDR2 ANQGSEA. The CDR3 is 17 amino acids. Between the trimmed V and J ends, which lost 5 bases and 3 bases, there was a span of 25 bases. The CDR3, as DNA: TGCAGCGTTCAATCACTCTCCCGGGACCCTTGGGACACTGAAGCTTTCTTT. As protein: CSVQSLSRDPWDTEAFF.